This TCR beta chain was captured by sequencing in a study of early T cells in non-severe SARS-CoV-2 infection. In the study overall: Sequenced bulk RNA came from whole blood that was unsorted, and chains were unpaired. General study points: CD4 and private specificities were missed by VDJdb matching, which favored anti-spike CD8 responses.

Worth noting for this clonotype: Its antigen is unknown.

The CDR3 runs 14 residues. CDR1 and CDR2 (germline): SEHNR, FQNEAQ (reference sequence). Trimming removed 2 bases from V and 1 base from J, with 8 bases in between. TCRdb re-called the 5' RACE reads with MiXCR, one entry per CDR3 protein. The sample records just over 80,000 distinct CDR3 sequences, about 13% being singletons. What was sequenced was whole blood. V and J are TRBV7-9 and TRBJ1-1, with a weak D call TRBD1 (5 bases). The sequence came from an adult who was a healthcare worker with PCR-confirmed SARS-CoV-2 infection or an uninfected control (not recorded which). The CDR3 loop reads CASSLTGPNTEAFF. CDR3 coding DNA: TGTGCCAGCAGCTTAACAGGACCGAACACTGAAGCTTTCTTT.